This TCR beta chain is drawn from a study of blood T cell repertoires in COVID-19. Turning to the study itself: Nucleic acid was either cDNA or gDNA, and it came from T cells, B-cell-depleted T cells, or PBMCs.

Germline CDR1 and CDR2: WNHNN and SYGVQD (reference sequence). Trimming at V came to 4 bases and at J to 1 base, leaving 5 bases not matched to a gene. The CDR3 covers 16 residues. Two negative PCRs, clearance, or symptom resolution had been documented for recovered Cohort 3 donors. In the authors' methods: Reference gene primer amplification yielded estimated nucleated cell counts. Libraries were prepared by immunoSEQ multiplex PCR; TCRdb keeps only in-frame clonotypes and omits some of them. V, J and clone size derive from that table, while D and trimming were established from the DNA sequence. The table records roughly 160,000 clones, more than 75% of them present only once.

The source is a woman in her forties or fifties who had recovered from COVID-19. V is TRBV10-1 and J is TRBJ2-2; the match to TRBD2 covers 8 bases. Sample: PBMCs or T cells enriched from blood (not recorded which). CDR3 nucleotide sequence: TGCGCCAGCAGTGTAGGCCTAGCGGGGAACACCGGGGAGCTGTTTTTT. Protein product: CASSVGLAGNTGELFF.